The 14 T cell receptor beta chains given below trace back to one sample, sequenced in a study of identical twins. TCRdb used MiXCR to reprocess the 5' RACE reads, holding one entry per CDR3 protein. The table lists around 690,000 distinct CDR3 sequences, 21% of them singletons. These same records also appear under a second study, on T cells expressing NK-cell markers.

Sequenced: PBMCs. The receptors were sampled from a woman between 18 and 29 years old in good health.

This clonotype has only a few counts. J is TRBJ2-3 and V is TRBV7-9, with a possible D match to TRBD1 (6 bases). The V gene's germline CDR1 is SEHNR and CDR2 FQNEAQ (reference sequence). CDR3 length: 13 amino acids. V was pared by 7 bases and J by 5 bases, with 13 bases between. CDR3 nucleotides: TGTGCCAGCACCTTTCCAGGGGTAGATACGCAGTATTTT. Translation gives CASTFPGVDTQYF.

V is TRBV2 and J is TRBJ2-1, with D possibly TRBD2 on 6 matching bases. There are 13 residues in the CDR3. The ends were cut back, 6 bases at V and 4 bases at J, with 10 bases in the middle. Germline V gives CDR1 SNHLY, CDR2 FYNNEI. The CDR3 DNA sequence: TGTGCCAGCAGCGCGGGACCGTACAATGAGCAGTTCTTC. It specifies CASSAGPYNEQFF.

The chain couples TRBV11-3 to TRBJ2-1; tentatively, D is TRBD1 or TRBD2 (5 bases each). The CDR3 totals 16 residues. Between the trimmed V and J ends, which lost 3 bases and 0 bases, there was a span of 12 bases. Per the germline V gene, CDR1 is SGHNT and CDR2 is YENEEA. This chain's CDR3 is CASSFLFGASYNEQFF. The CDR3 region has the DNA TGTGCCAGCAGCTTCCTGTTCGGGGCCTCCTACAATGAGCAGTTCTTC.

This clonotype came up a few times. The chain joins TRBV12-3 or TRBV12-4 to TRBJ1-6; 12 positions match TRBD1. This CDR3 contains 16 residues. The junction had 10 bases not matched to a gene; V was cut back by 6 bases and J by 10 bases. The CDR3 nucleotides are TGTGCCAGCAGCCTTTCCGGGACAGGGGGCGGGTCACCCCTCCACTTT. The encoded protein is CASSLSGTGGGSPLHF.

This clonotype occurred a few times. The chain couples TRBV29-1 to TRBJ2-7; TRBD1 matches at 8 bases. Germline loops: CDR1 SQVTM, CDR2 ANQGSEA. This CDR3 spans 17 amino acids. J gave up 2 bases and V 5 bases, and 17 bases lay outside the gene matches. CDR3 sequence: CSVTGVGIGQGAYEQYF. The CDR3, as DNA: TGCAGCGTTACGGGGGTAGGCATTGGACAGGGCGCCTACGAGCAGTACTTC.

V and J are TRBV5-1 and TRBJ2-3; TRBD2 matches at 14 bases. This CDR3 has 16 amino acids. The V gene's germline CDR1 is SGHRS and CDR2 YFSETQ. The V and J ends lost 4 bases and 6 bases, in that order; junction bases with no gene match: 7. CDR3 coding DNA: TGCGCCAGCAGCGGCAGACTAGCGGGGGGGAGGGATACGCAGTATTTT. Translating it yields CASSGRLAGGRDTQYF.

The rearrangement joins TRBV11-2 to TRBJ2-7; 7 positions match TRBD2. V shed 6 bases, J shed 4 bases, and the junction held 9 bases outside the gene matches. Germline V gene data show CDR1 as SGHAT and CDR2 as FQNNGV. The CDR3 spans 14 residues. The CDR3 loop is CASRSYRGSYEQYF. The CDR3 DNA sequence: TGTGCCAGCAGGAGTTACCGCGGGAGTTACGAGCAGTACTTC.

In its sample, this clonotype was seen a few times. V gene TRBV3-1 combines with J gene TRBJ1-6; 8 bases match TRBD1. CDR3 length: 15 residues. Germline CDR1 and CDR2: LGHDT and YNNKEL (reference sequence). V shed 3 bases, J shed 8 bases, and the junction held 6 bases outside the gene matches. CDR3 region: CASSQKDRVDSPLHF. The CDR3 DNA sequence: TGTGCCAGCAGCCAGAAGGACAGGGTGGATTCACCCCTCCACTTT.

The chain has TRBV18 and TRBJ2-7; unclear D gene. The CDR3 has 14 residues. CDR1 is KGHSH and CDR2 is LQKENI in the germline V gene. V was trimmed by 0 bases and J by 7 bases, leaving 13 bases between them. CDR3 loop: CASSPPHSSREQYF. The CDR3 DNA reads TGTGCCAGCTCACCACCGCATAGTTCTCGGGAGCAGTACTTC.

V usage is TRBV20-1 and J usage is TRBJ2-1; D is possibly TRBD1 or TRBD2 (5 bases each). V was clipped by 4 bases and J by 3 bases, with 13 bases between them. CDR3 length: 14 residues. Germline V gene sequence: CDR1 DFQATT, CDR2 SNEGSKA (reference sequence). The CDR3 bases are TGCAGTGCTAACCGGGACGGTGACTACAATGAGCAGTTCTTC. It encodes CSANRDGDYNEQFF.

The CDR3 DNA reads as TGTGCCAGCAGCCATGACCCCGGGGCCCAGTACTTC. The encoded protein is CASSHDPGAQYF. The rearrangement joins TRBV7-8 to TRBJ2-5; possibly TRBD2 for D (5 bases). V lost 5 bases to trimming and J lost 9 bases, with 13 bases between them. The CDR3 has 12 amino acids. CDR1 is SGHVS, CDR2 FQNEAQ, per germline.

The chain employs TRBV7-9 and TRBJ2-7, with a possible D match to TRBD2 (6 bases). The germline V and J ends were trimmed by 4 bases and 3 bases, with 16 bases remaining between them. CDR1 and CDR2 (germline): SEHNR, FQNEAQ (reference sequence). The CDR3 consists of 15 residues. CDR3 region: CASSYVGGNIYEQYF. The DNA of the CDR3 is TGTGCCAGCAGCTATGTCGGCGGGAATATCTACGAGCAGTACTTC.

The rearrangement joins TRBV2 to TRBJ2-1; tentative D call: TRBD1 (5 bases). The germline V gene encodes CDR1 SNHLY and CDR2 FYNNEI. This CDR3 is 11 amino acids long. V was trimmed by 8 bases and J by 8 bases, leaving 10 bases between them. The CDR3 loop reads CASHRRDEQFF. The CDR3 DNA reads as TGTGCCAGCCACCGCAGGGATGAGCAGTTCTTC.

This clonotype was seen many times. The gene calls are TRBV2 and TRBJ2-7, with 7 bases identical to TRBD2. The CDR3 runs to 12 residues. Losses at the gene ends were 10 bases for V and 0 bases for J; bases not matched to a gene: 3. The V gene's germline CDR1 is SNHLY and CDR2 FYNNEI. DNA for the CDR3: TGTGCCACTCGGGACTACTCCTACGAGCAGTACTTC. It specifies CATRDYSYEQYF. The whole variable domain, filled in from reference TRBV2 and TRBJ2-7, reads EPEVTQTPSHQVTQMGQEVILRCVPISNHLYFYWYRQILGQKVEFLVSFYNNEISEKSEIFDDQFSVERPDGSNFTLKIRSTKLEDSAMYFCATRDYSYEQYFGPGTRLTVT.